The clone carrying this TCR beta chain came up many times. Trimming pared 0 bases from V and 4 bases from J, leaving 13 bases between. Per the germline V gene, CDR1 is MNHEY and CDR2 is SVGAGI. The CDR3 runs to 16 residues. CDR3 regions of TCR beta were amplified from RNA transcripts. First-round RT-PCR relied on HTBI primers, and a second-round multiplex PCR came next. TCRdb analysed the multiplex PCR reads with MiXCR anew, one entry per CDR3 protein. This table holds about 400,000 distinct CDR3 sequences, about 18% found once. This sample is drawn from a study of Graves' ophthalmopathy and Graves' hyperthyroidism. Overall study: Samples of peripheral blood were obtained at initial diagnosis, prior to treatment of any kind.

Orbital computed tomography, together with clinical symptoms, serum thyroxine, TRAb and thyroid ultrasound, was used for diagnosis. The sequenced material came from peripheral blood. The TCR was taken from a woman younger than 30 with Graves' ophthalmopathy. V is TRBV6-5 and J is TRBJ1-3, with unresolved D. The CDR3 is CASSYSAGVLGNTIYF. The CDR3 bases are TGTGCCAGCAGTTACTCGGCTGGGGTCTTGGGAAACACCATATATTTT.